This TCR beta chain was captured in a study of blood T cells in healthy people across ages. Alongside a J-beta primer mix, a sample-barcoded 5' primer served in a second PCR lasting about 7 to 11 cycles. Every cDNA molecule bore a tag from a template-switch adaptor containing 12 random nucleotides. TCRdb independently ran MiXCR on the 5' RACE reads; one entry per CDR3 protein. The sample includes roughly 2 million distinct CDR3 sequences, approximately 50% of them seen just once. Whole-study results and caveats: The study lacked donor CMV status, which possibly confounded expanded clonotype changes. Older individuals had lower TCR beta diversity per million T cells (the decline was roughly linear).

Healthy Caucasians from Russia aged roughly 6 to 90 served as donors. Points on this clonotype: The antigen is undetermined.

The sequencing sample was made of blood. This clonotype originated in a woman aged 40 to 50 in good health.

The CDR3 region is CASSYSEQYF. The CDR3 DNA is TGTGCCAGCAGTTACAGCGAGCAGTACTTC. The chain is built from TRBV6-6 and TRBJ2-7; D is uncertain. Germline CDR1 and CDR2: MNHNY and SVGAGI (reference sequence). V was clipped by 2 bases and J by 6 bases, with 2 bases between them. CDR3 size: 10 residues.